This TCR beta chain came from a study of blood T cell repertoires in COVID-19. Study overall: Acute and convalescent COVID-19 samples came from the United States, Italy and Spain. T cells, B-cell-depleted T cells, or PBMCs supplied cDNA or gDNA.

Per the authors' pipeline: Quantification of nucleated cells was approximated via reference gene primer amplification. Clones were read by immunoSEQ multiplex PCR, and TCRdb kept only the in-frame ones, dropping some. V and J calls and clone size are copied from that table; D and trimming were computed from the DNA. The sample consists of about 100,000 clones, approximately 89% of them appearing once. The CDR3 loop spans 18 amino acids. Trimming cost V 0 bases and J 0 bases; bases outside gene matches: 10. Germline assignment: CDR1 SGHNT and CDR2 YYREEE (reference sequence). The sequence was obtained from a man aged 55-75 years with acute or convalescent COVID-19. J is TRBJ1-1 and V is TRBV5-4; 8 nucleotides agree with TRBD1. The specimen was peripheral blood. CDR3 loop: CASSLAPGGASLNTEAFF. The CDR3 region has the DNA TGTGCCAGCAGCTTGGCTCCAGGGGGCGCATCGCTGAACACTGAAGCTTTCTTT.